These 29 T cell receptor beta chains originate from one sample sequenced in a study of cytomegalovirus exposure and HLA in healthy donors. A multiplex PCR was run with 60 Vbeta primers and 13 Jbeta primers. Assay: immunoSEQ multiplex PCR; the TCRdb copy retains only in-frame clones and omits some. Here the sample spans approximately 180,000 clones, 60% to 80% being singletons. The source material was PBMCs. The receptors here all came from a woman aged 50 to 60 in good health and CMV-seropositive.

CDR3 loop: CASSQEGQGAAKNIQYF. The CDR3 DNA reads TGCGCCAGCAGCCAAGAAGGCCAGGGGGCGGCCAAAAACATTCAGTACTTC. The V gene is TRBV4-1, the J gene TRBJ2-4; TRBD1 matches at 8 bases. Trimming at V came to 0 bases and at J to 1 base, leaving 5 bases not matched to a gene. CDR1 is MGHRA, CDR2 YSYEKL, per germline. This CDR3 has 17 residues.

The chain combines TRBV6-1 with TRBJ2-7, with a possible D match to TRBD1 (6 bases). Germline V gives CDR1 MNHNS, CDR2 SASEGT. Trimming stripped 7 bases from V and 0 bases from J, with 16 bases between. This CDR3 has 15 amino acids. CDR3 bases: TGTGCCAGCAACCTGGACAGCCTAAGCTCCTACGAGCAGTACTTC. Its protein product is CASNLDSLSSYEQYF.

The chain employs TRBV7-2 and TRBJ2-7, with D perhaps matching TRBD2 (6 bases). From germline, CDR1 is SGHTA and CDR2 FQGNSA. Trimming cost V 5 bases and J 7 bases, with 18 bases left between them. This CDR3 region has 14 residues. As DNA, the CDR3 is TGTGCCAGCAGCCCTGGGACTTTTGTACGAGAGCAGTACTTC. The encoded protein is CASSPGTFVREQYF.

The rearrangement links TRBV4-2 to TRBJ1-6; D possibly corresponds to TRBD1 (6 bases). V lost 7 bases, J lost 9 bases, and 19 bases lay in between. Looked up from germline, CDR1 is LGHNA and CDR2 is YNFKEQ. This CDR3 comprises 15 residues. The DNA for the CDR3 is TGTGCCAGCAACGACCGGGGGCCGGGGGGTTCACCCCTCCACTTT. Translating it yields CASNDRGPGGSPLHF.

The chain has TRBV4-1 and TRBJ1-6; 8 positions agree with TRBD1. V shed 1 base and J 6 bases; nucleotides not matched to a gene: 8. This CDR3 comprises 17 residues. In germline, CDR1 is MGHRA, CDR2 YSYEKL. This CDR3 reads CASSQGPDRGPNSPLHF. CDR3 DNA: TGCGCCAGCAGCCAAGGACCTGACAGGGGCCCTAATTCACCCCTCCACTTT.

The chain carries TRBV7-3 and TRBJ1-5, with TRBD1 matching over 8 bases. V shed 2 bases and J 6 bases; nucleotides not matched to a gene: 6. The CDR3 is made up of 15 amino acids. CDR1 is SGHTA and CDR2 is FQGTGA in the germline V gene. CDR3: CASSLARTGIQPQHF. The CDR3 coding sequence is TGTGCCAGCAGCTTAGCGCGGACAGGGATTCAGCCCCAGCATTTT.

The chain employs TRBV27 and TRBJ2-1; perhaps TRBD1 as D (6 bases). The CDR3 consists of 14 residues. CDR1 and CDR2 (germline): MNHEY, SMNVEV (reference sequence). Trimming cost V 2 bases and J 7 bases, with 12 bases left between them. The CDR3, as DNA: TGTGCCAGCAGTTTAGGGGGCATAGCAAATGAGCAGTTCTTC. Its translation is CASSLGGIANEQFF.

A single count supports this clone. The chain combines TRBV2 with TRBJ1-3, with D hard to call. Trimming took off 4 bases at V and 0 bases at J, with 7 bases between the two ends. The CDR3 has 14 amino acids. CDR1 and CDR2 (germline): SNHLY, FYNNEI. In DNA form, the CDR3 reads TGTGCCAGCAGTGGGGCTATCTCTGGAAACACCATATATTTT. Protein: CASSGAISGNTIYF.

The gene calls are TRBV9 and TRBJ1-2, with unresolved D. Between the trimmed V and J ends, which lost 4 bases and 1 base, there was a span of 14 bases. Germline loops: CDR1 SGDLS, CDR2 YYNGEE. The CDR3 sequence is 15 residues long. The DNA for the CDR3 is TGTGCCAGCAGCCCAAGTTGGGGAGGTAACTATGGCTACACCTTC. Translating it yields CASSPSWGGNYGYTF.

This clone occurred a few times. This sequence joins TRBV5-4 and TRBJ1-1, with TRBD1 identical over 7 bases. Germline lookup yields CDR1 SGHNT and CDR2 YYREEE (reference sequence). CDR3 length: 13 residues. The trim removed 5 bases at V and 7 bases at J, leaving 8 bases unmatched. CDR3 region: CASSSGTVDEAFF. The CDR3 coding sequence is TGTGCCAGCAGTTCCGGGACAGTCGATGAAGCTTTCTTT.

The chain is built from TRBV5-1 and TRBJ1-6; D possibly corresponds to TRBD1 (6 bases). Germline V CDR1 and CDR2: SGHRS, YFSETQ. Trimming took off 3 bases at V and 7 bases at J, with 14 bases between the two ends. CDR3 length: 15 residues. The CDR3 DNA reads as TGCGCCAGCAGCTCTACCCAGGGGATCAATTCACCCCTCCACTTT. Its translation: CASSSTQGINSPLHF.

CDR3 sequence reads: CASSLEGQGIGTDTQYF. CDR3 coding DNA: TGTGCCAGCAGCTTAGAGGGACAGGGCATTGGCACAGATACGCAGTATTTT. The chain carries TRBV7-8 and TRBJ2-3, with 9 bases matching TRBD1. Germline trimming cut 1 base from V and 1 base from J; bases unmatched to any gene: 6. The CDR3 runs to 17 residues. The germline gives CDR1 SGHVS, CDR2 FQNEAQ.

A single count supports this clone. The CDR3 spells CARTSGAPAGELFF. DNA for the CDR3: TGTGCCCGGACTAGCGGGGCTCCGGCGGGGGAGCTGTTTTTT. The V and J genes are TRBV30 and TRBJ2-2; 12 bases line up with TRBD2. The germline V gene has CDR1 GTSNPN and CDR2 SVGIG (reference sequence). V was clipped by 8 bases and J by 8 bases; unmatched bases: 9. The CDR3 totals 14 residues.

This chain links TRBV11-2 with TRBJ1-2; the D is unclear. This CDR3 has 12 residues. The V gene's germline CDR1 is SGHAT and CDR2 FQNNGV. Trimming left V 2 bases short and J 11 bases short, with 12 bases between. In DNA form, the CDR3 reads TGTGCCAGCAGCTTAACCGGTTCGGGATACACCTTC. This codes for CASSLTGSGYTF.

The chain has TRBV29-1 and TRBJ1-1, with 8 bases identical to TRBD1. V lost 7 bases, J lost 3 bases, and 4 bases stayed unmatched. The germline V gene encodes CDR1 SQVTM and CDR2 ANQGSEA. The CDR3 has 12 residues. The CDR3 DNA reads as TGCAGCGCTCAGGGGGCCGACACTGAAGCTTTCTTT. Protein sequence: CSAQGADTEAFF.

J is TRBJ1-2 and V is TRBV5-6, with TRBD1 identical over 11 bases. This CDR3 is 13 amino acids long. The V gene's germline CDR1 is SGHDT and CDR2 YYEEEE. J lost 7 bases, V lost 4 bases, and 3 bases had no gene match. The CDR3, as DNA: TGTGCCAGCAGCCCGGGGACAGGGGGTGGCTACACCTTC. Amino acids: CASSPGTGGGYTF.

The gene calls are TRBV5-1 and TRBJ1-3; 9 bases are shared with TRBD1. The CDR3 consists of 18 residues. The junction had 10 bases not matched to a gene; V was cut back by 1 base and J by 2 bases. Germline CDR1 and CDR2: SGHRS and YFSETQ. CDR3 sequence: CASSLWLTQGATGNTIYF. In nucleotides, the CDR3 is TGCGCCAGCAGCTTGTGGTTAACACAGGGGGCGACTGGAAACACCATATATTTT.

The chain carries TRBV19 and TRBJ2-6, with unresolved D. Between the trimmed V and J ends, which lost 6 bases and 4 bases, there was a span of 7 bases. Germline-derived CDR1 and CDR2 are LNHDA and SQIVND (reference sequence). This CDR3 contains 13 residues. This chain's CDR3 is CASRATGANVLTF. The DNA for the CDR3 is TGTGCCAGTAGGGCGACAGGGGCCAACGTCCTGACTTTC. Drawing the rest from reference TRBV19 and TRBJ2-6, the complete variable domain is DGGITQSPKYLFRKEGQNVTLSCEQNLNHDAMYWYRQDPGQGLRLIYYSQIVNDFQKGDIAEGYSVSREKKESFPLTVTSAQKNPTAFYLCASRATGANVLTFGAGSRLTVL.

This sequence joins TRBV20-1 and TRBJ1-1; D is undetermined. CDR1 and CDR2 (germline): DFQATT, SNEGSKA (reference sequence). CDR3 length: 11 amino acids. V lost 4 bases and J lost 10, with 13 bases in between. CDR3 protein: CSATTDNGAFF. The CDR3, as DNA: TGCAGTGCTACGACCGACAACGGAGCTTTCTTT.

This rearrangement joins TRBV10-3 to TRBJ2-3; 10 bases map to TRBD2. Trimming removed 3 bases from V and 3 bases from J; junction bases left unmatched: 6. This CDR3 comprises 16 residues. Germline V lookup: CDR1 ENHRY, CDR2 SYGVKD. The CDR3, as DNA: TGTGCCATCAGTGACTGGAGCGGGGGGGGAACAGATACGCAGTATTTT. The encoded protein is CAISDWSGGGTDTQYF.

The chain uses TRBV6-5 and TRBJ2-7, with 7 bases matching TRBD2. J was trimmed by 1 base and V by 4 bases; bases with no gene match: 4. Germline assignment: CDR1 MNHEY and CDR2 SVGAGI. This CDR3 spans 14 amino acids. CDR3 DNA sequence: TGTGCCAGCAGTTGGATGGGGGGGTCCTACGAGCAGTACTTC. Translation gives CASSWMGGSYEQYF.

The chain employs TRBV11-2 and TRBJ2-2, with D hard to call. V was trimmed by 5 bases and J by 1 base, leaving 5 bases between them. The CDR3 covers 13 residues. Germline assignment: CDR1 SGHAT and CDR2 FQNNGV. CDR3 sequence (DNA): TGTGCCAGCAGCCACAAGAACACCGGGGAGCTGTTTTTT. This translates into CASSHKNTGELFF.

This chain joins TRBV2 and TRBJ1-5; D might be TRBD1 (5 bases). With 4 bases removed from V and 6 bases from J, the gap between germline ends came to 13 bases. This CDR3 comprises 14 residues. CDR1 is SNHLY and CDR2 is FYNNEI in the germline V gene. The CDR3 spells CASSVRRGSQPQHF. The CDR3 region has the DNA TGTGCCAGCAGTGTAAGGAGGGGAAGTCAGCCCCAGCATTTT.

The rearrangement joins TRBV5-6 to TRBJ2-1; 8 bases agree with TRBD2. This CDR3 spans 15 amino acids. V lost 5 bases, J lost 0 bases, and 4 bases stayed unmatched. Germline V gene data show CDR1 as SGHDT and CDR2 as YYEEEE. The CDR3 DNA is TGTGCCAGCAGTCCCCGGGGGGGCTCCTACAATGAGCAGTTCTTC. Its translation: CASSPRGGSYNEQFF.

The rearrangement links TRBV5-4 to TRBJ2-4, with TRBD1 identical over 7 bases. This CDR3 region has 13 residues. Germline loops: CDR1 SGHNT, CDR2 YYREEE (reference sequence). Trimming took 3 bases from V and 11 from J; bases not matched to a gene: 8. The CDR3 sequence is CASSSTTGNLQYF. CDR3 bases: TGTGCCAGCAGCTCTACGACAGGGAACCTTCAGTACTTC. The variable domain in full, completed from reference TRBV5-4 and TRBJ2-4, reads ETGVTQSPTHLIKTRGQQVTLRCSSQSGHNTVSWYQQALGQGPQFIFQYYREEENGRGNFPPRFSGLQFPNYSSELNVNALELDDSALYLCASSSTTGNLQYFGAGTRLSVL.

This CDR3 is CASSLEGAGEQYF. The CDR3 nucleotides are TGCGCCAGCAGCCTGGAGGGGGCGGGCGAGCAGTACTTC. V is TRBV5-1 and J is TRBJ2-7, with D possibly TRBD1 on 7 matching bases. The CDR3 runs to 13 residues. With 4 bases removed from V and 6 bases from J, the gap between germline ends came to 14 bases. Germline CDR1 reads SGHRS; CDR2 reads YFSETQ.

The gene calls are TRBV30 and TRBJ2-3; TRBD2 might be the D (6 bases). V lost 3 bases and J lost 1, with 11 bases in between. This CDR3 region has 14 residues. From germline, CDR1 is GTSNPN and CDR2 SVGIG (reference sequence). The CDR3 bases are TGTGCCTGGAGCCTCGGAGGGCGCACAGATACGCAGTATTTT. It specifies CAWSLGGRTDTQYF. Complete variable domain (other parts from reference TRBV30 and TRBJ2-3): SQTIHQWPATLVQPVGSPLSLECTVEGTSNPNLYWYRQAAGRGLQLLFYSVGIGQISSEVPQNLSASRPQDRQFILSSKKLLLSDSGFYLCAWSLGGRTDTQYFGPGTRLTVL.

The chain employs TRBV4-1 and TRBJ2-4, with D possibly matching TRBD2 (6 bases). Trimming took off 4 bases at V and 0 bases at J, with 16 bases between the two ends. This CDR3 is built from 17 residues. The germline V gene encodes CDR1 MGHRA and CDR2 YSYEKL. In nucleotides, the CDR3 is TGCGCCAGCAGCCCGAATGTTGCGGGGATAGCCAAAAACATTCAGTACTTC. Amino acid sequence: CASSPNVAGIAKNIQYF.

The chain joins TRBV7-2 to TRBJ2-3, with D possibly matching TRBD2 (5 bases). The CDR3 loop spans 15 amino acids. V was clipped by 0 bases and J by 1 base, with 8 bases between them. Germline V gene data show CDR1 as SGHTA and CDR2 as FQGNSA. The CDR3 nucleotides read TGTGCCAGCAGCTTAGCGCAAGCGGGCACAGATACGCAGTATTTT. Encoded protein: CASSLAQAGTDTQYF.